The sequence of this T cell receptor beta chain was determined in a study of shared clonotypes between healthy human individuals. Study as a whole: Researchers drew samples from two women and a few men aged 18 to 49.

CDR3 size: 14 residues. Germline V gene sequence: CDR1 SGHTA, CDR2 FQGNSA. The V end was cut by 5 bases, the J end by 5 bases, with 15 bases between. Sorted subsets were amplified in replicate PCRs using approximately 200 ng DNA, around 30,000 T cell genomes. The method was immunoSEQ multiplex PCR; TCRdb's version includes in-frame clones alone and lacks a portion of them. This table holds approximately 320,000 clones, about 74% found once. Donors were Caucasian adults residing in Nashville, Tennessee, USA. The specimen sequenced was memory CD4+ T cells sorted from blood. Subset defined: CD45RA-negative fraction. This chain connects TRBV7-2 to TRBJ1-1, with D perhaps TRBD1 (6 bases). The clonotype was recovered from a man aged 25 to 40 in good health. CDR3: CASSIQGTGTEAFF. The CDR3 DNA sequence: TGTGCCAGCAGCATACAGGGTACCGGGACTGAAGCTTTCTTT.